This TCR beta chain was captured in a study of cytomegalovirus exposure and HLA in healthy donors. Overall study findings and caveats: Sequence variants that were highly shared formed a cluster that was likely a sequencing artifact.

This clone has just a few counts. Its antigen is still unknown. This PCR relied on a set of 60 Vbeta primers and 13 Jbeta primers. Profiling relied on immunoSEQ multiplex PCR, and the TCRdb table lists in-frame clones only, not all of them. The sample has about 140,000 clones, around three quarters seen once. Per the germline V gene, CDR1 is LGHNA and CDR2 is YSLEER. The CDR3 spans 17 residues. The V gene lost 0 bases and the J gene lost 8 bases, with 20 bases spanning the gap. This TCR was sampled from a male donor in good health and CMV-seronegative. Source material: PBMCs. The gene calls are TRBV4-3 and TRBJ2-1; possible D gene TRBD2, 6 bases. CDR3 sequence (DNA): TGCGCCAGCAGCCAAGAGAGCAGGACGGGAGCGCCAGATGAGCAGTTCTTC. Its translation: CASSQESRTGAPDEQFF.